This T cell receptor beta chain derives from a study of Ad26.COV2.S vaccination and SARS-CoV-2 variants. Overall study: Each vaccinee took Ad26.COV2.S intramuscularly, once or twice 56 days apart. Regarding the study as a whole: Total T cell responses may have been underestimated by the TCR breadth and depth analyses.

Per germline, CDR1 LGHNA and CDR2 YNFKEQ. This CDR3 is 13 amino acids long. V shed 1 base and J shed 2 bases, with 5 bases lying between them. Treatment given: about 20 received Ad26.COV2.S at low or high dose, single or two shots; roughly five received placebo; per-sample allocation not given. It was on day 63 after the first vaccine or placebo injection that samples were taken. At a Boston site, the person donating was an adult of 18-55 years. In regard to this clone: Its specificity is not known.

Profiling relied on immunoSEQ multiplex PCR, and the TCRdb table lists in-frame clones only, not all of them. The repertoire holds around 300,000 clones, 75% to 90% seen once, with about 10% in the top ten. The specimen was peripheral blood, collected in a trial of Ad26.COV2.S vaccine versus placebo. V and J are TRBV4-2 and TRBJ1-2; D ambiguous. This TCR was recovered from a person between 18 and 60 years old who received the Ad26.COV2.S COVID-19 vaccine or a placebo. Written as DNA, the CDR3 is TGTGCCAGCAGCCAAGCGGGCAACTATGGCTACACCTTC. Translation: CASSQAGNYGYTF.